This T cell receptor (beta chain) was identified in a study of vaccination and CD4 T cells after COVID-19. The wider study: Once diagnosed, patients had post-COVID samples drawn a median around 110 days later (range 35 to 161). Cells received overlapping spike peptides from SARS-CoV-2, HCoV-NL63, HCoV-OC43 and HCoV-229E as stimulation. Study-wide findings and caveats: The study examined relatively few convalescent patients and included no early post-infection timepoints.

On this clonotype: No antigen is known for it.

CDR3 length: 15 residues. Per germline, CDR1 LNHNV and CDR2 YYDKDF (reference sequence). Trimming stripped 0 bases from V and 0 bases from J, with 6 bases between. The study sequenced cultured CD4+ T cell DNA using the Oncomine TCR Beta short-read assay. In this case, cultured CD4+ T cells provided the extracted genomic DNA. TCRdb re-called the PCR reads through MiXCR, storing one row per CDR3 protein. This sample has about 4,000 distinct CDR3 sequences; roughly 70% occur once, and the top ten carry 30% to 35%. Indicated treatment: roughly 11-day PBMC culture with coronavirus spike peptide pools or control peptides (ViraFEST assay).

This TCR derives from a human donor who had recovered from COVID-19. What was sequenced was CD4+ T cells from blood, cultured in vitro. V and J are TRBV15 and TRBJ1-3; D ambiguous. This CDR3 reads CATSRDRISGNTIYF. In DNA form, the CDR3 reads TGTGCCACCAGCAGAGACAGGATCTCTGGAAACACCATATATTTT.